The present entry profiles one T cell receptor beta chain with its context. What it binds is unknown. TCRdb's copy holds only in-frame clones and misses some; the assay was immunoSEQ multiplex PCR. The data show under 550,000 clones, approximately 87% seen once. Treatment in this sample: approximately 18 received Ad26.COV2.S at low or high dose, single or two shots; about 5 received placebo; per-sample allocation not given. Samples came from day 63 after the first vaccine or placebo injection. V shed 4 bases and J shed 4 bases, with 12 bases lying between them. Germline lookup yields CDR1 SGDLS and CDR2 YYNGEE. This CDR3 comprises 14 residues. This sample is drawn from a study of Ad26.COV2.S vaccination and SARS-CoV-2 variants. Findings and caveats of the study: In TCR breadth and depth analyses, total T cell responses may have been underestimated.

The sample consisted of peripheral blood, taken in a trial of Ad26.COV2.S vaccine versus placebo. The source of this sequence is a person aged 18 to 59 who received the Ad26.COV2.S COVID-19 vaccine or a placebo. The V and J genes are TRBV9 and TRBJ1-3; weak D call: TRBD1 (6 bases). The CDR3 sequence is CASSSTTGGNTIYF. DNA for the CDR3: TGTGCCAGCAGCTCAACAACAGGGGGAAACACCATATATTTT.